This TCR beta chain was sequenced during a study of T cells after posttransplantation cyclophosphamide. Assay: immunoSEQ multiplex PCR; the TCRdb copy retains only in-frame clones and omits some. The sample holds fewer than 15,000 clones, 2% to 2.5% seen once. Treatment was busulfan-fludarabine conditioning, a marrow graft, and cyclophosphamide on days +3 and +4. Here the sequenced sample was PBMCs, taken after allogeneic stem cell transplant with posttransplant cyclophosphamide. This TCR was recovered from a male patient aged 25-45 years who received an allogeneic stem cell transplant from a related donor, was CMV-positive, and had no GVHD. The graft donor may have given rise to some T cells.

This chain's CDR3 is CASNLGLAGGRNIQYF. DNA of the CDR3: TGTGCCAGCAACTTGGGACTAGCGGGGGGCCGGAACATTCAGTACTTC. V and J are TRBV2 and TRBJ2-4; 15 bases fit TRBD2. Germline V gene data show CDR1 as SNHLY and CDR2 as FYNNEI. V gave up 7 bases and J gave up 7 bases; unmatched junction bases: 8. The CDR3 has 16 residues.